This TCR beta chain was recovered during a study of CD8+ T cells in alopecia areata. Notes on the study in general: Clarity of TCR sharing across patients fell short of that in mice, possibly HLA-related.

In its sample, this clone was seen a few times. What it recognizes is unknown. TCR sequencing used cDNA made by reverse transcription of extracted RNA. Repertoires were generated with immunoSEQ multiplex PCR, while TCRdb's copy carries only in-frame clones and drops some. The sample contains over 80,000 clones, around 40% of which appear only once. V was cut by 7 bases and J by 8 bases, with 26 bases left in between. CDR1 is SQVTM and CDR2 is ANQGSEA in the germline V gene. The CDR3 covers 16 residues. The treatment denotes: oral pan-JAK inhibitor, 5-10 mg twice daily. V is TRBV29-1 and J is TRBJ2-2; no definite D call. This receptor was identified in a human donor with alopecia areata. Here the sequenced sample was CD8+ T cells sorted from blood, taken at week 24, from a patient treated with tofacitinib. The DNA of the CDR3 is TGCAGCGGCCTCCTCTCGTCCCCCAACCCAAGGGGGGAGCTGTTTTTT. Translated: CSGLLSSPNPRGELFF.